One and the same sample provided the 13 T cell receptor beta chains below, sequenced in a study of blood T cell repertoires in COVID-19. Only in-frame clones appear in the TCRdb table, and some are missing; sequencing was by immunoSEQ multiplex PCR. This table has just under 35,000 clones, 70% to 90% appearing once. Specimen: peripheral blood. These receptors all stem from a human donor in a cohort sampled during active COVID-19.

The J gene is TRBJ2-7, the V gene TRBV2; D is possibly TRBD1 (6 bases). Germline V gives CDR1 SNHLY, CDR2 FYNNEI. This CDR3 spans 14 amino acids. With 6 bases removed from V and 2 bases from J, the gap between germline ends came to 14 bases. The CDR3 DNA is TGTGCCAGCAGCTATAGGACAGCAACCTACGAGCAGTACTTC. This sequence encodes CASSYRTATYEQYF. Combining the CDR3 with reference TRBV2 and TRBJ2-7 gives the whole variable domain EPEVTQTPSHQVTQMGQEVILRCVPISNHLYFYWYRQILGQKVEFLVSFYNNEISEKSEIFDDQFSVERPDGSNFTLKIRSTKLEDSAMYFCASSYRTATYEQYFGPGTRLTVT.

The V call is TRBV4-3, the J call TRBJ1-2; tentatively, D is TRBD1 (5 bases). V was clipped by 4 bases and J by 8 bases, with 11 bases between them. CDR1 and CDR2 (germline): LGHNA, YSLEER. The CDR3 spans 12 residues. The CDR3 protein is CASSREGTGYTF. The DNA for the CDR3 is TGCGCCAGCAGCCGGGAGGGGACCGGCTACACCTTC.

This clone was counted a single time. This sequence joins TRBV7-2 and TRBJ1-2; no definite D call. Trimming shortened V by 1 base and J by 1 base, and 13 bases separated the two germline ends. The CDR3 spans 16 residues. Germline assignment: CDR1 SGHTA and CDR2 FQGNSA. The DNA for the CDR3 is TGTGCCAGCAGCTTAGGGGCAGGCACACTTAACTATGGCTACACCTTC. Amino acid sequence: CASSLGAGTLNYGYTF. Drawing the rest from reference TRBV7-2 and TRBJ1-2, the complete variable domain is GAGVSQSPSNKVTEKGKDVELRCDPISGHTALYWYRQSLGQGLEFLIYFQGNSAPDKSGLPSDRFSAERTGGSVSTLTIQRTQQEDSAVYLCASSLGAGTLNYGYTFGSGTRLTVV.

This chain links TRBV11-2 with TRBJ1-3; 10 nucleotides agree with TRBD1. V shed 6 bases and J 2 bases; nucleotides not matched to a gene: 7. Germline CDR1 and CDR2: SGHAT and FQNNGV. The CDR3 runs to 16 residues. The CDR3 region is CASSMDRGTTGNTIYF. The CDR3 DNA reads TGTGCCAGCAGTATGGACAGGGGGACGACTGGAAACACCATATATTTT.

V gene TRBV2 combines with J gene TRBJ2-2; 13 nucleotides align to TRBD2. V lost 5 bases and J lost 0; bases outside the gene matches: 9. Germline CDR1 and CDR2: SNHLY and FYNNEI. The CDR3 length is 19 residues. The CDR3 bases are TGTGCCAGCAGTTTTTACAGGACTAGCGGGGGTTCGAACACCGGGGAGCTGTTTTTT. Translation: CASSFYRTSGGSNTGELFF.

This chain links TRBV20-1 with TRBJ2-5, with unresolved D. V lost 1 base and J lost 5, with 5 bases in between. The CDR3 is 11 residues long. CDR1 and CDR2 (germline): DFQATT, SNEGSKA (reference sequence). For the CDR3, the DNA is TGCAGTGCTAGAGTCGGTGAGACCCAGTACTTC. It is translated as CSARVGETQYF.

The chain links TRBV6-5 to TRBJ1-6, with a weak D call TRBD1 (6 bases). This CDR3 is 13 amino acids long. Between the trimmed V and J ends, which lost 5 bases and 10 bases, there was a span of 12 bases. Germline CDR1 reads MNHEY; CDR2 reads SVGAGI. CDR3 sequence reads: CASSPHRVSPLHF. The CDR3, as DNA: TGTGCCAGCAGTCCGCACAGGGTCTCACCCCTCCACTTT.

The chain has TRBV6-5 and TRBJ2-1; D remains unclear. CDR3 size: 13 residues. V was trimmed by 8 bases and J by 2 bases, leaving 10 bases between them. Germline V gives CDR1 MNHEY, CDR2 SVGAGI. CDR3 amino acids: CASHREPYNEQFF. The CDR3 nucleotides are TGTGCCAGCCATAGAGAGCCCTACAATGAGCAGTTCTTC.

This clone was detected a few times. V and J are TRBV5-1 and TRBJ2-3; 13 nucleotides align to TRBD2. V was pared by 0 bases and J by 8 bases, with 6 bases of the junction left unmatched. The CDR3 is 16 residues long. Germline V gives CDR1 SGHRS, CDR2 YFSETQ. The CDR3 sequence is CASSLGTSGGFGTQYF. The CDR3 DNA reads TGCGCCAGCAGCTTGGGGACTAGCGGGGGTTTTGGTACGCAGTATTTT.

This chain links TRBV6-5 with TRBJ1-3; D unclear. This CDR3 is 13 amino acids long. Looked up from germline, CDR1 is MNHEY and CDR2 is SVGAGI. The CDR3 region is CAGRLSSGNTIYF. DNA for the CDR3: TGTGCAGGGAGGCTGAGCTCTGGAAACACCATATATTTT.

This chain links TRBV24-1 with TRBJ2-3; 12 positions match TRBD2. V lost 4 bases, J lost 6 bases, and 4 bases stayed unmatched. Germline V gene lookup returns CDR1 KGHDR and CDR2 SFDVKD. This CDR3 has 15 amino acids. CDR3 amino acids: CATSDSGTSGDTQYF. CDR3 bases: TGTGCCACCAGTGACTCCGGGACTAGCGGGGATACGCAGTATTTT.

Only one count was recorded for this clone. For the CDR3, the DNA is TGTGCCAGCAGCTCGAACCCGTCCCGGACTAGGGGCTACACCTTC. Protein product: CASSSNPSRTRGYTF. The chain uses TRBV7-2 and TRBJ1-2; D unresolved. The germline V and J ends were trimmed by 4 bases and 8 bases, with 20 bases remaining between them. The CDR3 runs 15 residues. Germline V gene data show CDR1 as SGHTA and CDR2 as FQGNSA. Variable domain in full (rest from reference TRBV7-2 and TRBJ1-2): GAGVSQSPSNKVTEKGKDVELRCDPISGHTALYWYRQSLGQGLEFLIYFQGNSAPDKSGLPSDRFSAERTGGSVSTLTIQRTQQEDSAVYLCASSSNPSRTRGYTFGSGTRLTVV.

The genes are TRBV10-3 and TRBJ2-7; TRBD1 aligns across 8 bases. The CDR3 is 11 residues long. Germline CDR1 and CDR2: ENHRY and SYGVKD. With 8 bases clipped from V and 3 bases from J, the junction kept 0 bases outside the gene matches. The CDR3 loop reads CAIGTGYEQYF. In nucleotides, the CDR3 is TGTGCCATCGGGACAGGCTACGAGCAGTACTTC.